This TCR beta chain was profiled in a study of CD8 T cells in Susac syndrome. Sequencing of TCR beta was carried out in blood CD8+ and CD4+ T cells. With random hexamers, reverse transcription was performed on about 0.45 to 1 ug of RNA. From the immunoSEQ multiplex PCR reads, TCRdb called clonotypes with MiXCR, one entry per CDR3 protein. Of about 300,000 distinct CDR3 sequences listed, approximately 91% are singletons. CDR1 is DFQATT and CDR2 is SNEGSKA in the germline V gene (reference sequence). V lost 0 bases and J lost 4; bases outside the gene matches: 8. This CDR3 spans 15 amino acids. The sequenced sample consisted of CD8+ T cells from PBMCs. The receptor comes from a human donor with multiple sclerosis. The rearrangement uses TRBV20-1 and TRBJ1-2; 7 bases fit TRBD1. The CDR3 reads CSARDRAGGGYGYTF. The CDR3 DNA follows: TGCAGTGCTAGAGATAGGGCAGGGGGAGGCTATGGCTACACCTTC.